This entry concerns a single TCR beta chain. The antigen remains unidentified. The V and J ends lost 3 bases and 5 bases respectively, with 15 bases between them. CDR3 length: 14 residues. CDR1 and CDR2 (germline): SGDLS, YYNGEE. The data originate from a study of T cell responses to AZD1222 COVID-19 vaccine. Repertoires were generated with immunoSEQ multiplex PCR, while TCRdb's copy carries only in-frame clones and drops some. The sample has 150,000 to 200,000 clones; around 88% are singletons. Study-wide points: Nearly half of spike-specific TCRs reportedly go after variant regions that carry no mutations.

Material: peripheral blood, obtained 28 days after the second AZD1222 dose. The chain links TRBV9 to TRBJ2-7, with D possibly being TRBD1 (6 bases). The sequence was obtained from an adult who received the AZD1222 COVID-19 vaccine. The CDR3 DNA is TGTGCCAGCAGCGCCGGAGGACAGACCCACGAGCAGTACTTC. Amino acid sequence: CASSAGGQTHEQYF.